These 31 T cell receptor beta chains came from one sample sequenced in a study of early T cells in non-severe SARS-CoV-2 infection (dated by TCRdb to the early 2020s). The library came from 5' RACE. Sequencing took place on a NextSeq 500. In TCRdb, the public reads were trimmed at Q25 with fastp and aligned with MiXCR, with productive beta chains retained. Identical CDR3 proteins give one entry, which carries the most common genes and DNA. This sample has under 90,000 distinct CDR3 sequences in its table, and approximately 13% of those were observed once. The biggest ten clones account for roughly 5.5% of the sample. Sequences were obtained from whole blood. Every receptor here comes from an adult who was a healthcare worker with PCR-confirmed SARS-CoV-2 infection or an uninfected control (not recorded which).

This clonotype was found a few times. J is TRBJ1-5 and V is TRBV12-3 or TRBV12-4; D call uncertain. The CDR3 is made up of 14 amino acids. Trimming stripped 7 bases from V and 3 bases from J, with 13 bases between. The CDR3 sequence: CASTHLAVNQPQHF. The CDR3 DNA sequence: TGTGCCAGCACCCACCTGGCAGTCAATCAGCCCCAGCATTTT.

The sample holds many counts of this clonotype. This rearrangement joins TRBV12-3 or TRBV12-4 to TRBJ2-2; D is unclear. The CDR3 has 14 residues. Trimming stripped 8 bases from V and 1 base from J, with 11 bases between. The CDR3: CASRKPGNTGELFF. The CDR3 DNA reads as TGTGCCAGCCGGAAACCGGGGAACACCGGGGAGCTGTTTTTT.

This clonotype has a count of ten or more. The J gene is TRBJ2-5, the V gene TRBV6-6; TRBD2 agrees at 7 bases. This CDR3 comprises 14 residues. Trimming cost V 7 bases and J 7 bases; bases outside gene matches: 12. Looked up from germline, CDR1 is MNHNY and CDR2 is SVGAGI (reference sequence). CDR3 sequence (DNA): TGTGCCAGCAAGGACGGGGGGAGTTCGGTGACCCAGTACTTC. This translates into CASKDGGSSVTQYF.

In its sample, this clonotype was seen many times. This CDR3 reads CASSEGYEQYF. CDR3 sequence (DNA): TGTGCCAGCAGTGAGGGCTACGAGCAGTACTTC. The V gene is TRBV25-1, the J gene TRBJ2-7; D is undetermined. The CDR3 consists of 11 residues. Germline lookup yields CDR1 MGHDK and CDR2 SYGVNS. V was clipped by 3 bases and J by 3 bases, with 3 bases between them.

A few counts support this clonotype. The chain is built from TRBV18 and TRBJ1-4, with D uncertain. Trimming removed 8 bases from V and 3 bases from J, with 4 bases in between. This CDR3 has 11 residues. CDR1 KGHSH and CDR2 LQKENI come from the germline V gene. The CDR3: CASGSNEKLFF. CDR3 DNA: TGTGCCAGCGGGTCTAATGAAAAACTGTTTTTT.

Many counts were recorded for this clonotype. This chain uses TRBV6-6 with TRBJ2-3; D tentatively reads TRBD1 or TRBD2 (6 bases each). The CDR3 totals 13 residues. Per the germline V gene, CDR1 is MNHNY and CDR2 is SVGAGI (reference sequence). Trimming took off 7 bases at V and 5 bases at J, with 13 bases between the two ends. This chain's CDR3 is CASMEGVEDTQYF. CDR3 DNA: TGTGCCAGCATGGAGGGGGTTGAAGATACGCAGTATTTT.

This clonotype was counted only a few times. The chain links TRBV12-3 or TRBV12-4 to TRBJ1-2; D is unresolved. Trimming pared 5 bases from V and 0 bases from J, leaving 16 bases between. This CDR3 is built from 16 residues. The CDR3 spells CASSPTLGLANYGYTF. CDR3 bases: TGTGCCAGCAGTCCTACGTTGGGTTTGGCTAACTATGGCTACACCTTC.

The sample holds many counts of this clonotype. The gene calls are TRBV5-1 and TRBJ2-7; the D is unclear. The V gene's germline CDR1 is SGHRS and CDR2 YFSETQ. The CDR3 runs 13 residues. The V and J ends lost 0 bases and 6 bases respectively, with 10 bases between them. The chain's CDR3 is CASSLGGDAEQYF. DNA of the CDR3: TGCGCCAGCAGCTTGGGGGGTGATGCCGAGCAGTACTTC.

In its sample, this clonotype is medium-sized. This rearrangement joins TRBV29-1 to TRBJ1-1; D ambiguous. Germline V gene lookup returns CDR1 SQVTM and CDR2 ANQGSEA. Trimming stripped 2 bases from V and 4 bases from J, with 5 bases between. This CDR3 region has 11 residues. The CDR3 sequence is CSVERATEAFF. The CDR3 DNA reads as TGCAGCGTTGAACGGGCCACTGAAGCTTTCTTT. Full variable domain (outside the CDR3, taken from reference TRBV29-1 and TRBJ1-1): SAVISQKPSRDICQRGTSLTIQCQVDSQVTMMFWYRQQPGQSLTLIATANQGSEATYESGFVIDKFPISRPNLTFSTLTVSNMSPEDSSIYLCSVERATEAFFGQGTRLTVV.

This clonotype has a count of ten or more. V usage is TRBV5-1 and J usage is TRBJ1-3; D is uncertain. This CDR3 comprises 14 residues. V gave up 4 bases and J gave up 1 base, with 9 bases separating them. Germline CDR1 SGHRS, CDR2 YFSETQ. The CDR3 DNA is TGCGCCAGCAGCGTAGTAGGATCTGGAAACACCATATATTTT. This encodes CASSVVGSGNTIYF.

This clonotype was seen repeatedly, ten times or more. V gene TRBV12-3 or TRBV12-4 combines with J gene TRBJ1-5, with unresolved D. The CDR3 has 14 residues. Trimming took 6 bases from V and 3 from J, leaving 12 bases between them. The CDR3 sequence: CASSSDGHNQPQHF. The CDR3 DNA is TGTGCCAGCAGCAGCGATGGTCACAATCAGCCCCAGCATTTT.

This clonotype was counted many times. The CDR3 DNA follows: TGTGCCAGCAGCCGGGGACAGGGTTCTTTGTCCTACGAGCAGTACTTC. It codes for CASSRGQGSLSYEQYF. The rearrangement uses TRBV7-9 and TRBJ2-7; TRBD1 aligns across 9 bases. From germline, CDR1 is SEHNR and CDR2 FQNEAQ (reference sequence). V dropped 5 bases and J dropped 1; count of bases not matched to a gene: 9. The CDR3 runs 16 residues.

The chain uses TRBV7-9 and TRBJ2-3; TRBD2 matches 9 bases. The CDR3 loop spans 14 amino acids. Germline-derived CDR1 and CDR2 are SEHNR and FQNEAQ (reference sequence). Trimming removed 1 base from V and 8 bases from J; junction bases left unmatched: 4. The CDR3 coding sequence is TGTGCCAGCAGCTTAGGACCGACTAGCGGTACGCAGTATTTT. This encodes CASSLGPTSGTQYF.

Note on this clonotype: This may arise from a read error, as a much more abundant clone is one base away. This sequence joins TRBV7-2 and TRBJ1-1; D is undetermined. Trimming took 6 bases from V and 1 from J, leaving 12 bases between them. Germline CDR1 and CDR2: SGHTA and FQGNSA. This CDR3 spans 14 amino acids. The CDR3 region has the DNA TGTACCAGCAGTTTCGATGACAAGAACACTGAAGCTTTCTTT. Translation gives CTSSFDDKNTEAFF.

This rearrangement joins TRBV11-2 to TRBJ2-1; 10 bases are a match to TRBD2. This CDR3 spans 16 amino acids. From germline, CDR1 is SGHAT and CDR2 FQNNGV. Trimming removed 4 bases from V and 5 bases from J; junction bases left unmatched: 8. The CDR3 region has the DNA TGTGCCAGCAGCTATACCCTAGCGGGGGCCAACAATGAGCAGTTCTTC. Amino acid sequence: CASSYTLAGANNEQFF.

The table lists this clonotype with a few counts. J is TRBJ1-3 and V is TRBV7-2; tentatively, D is TRBD1 (5 bases). Germline V gives CDR1 SGHTA, CDR2 FQGNSA. Trimming cost V 6 bases and J 0 bases, with 15 bases left between them. This CDR3 spans 16 amino acids. CDR3 DNA: TGTGCCAGCAGTCCGGACATCCGATCCTCTGGAAACACCATATATTTT. This sequence encodes CASSPDIRSSGNTIYF.

The sample holds a few counts of this clonotype. The chain links TRBV29-1 to TRBJ1-1; D ambiguous. This CDR3 has 12 amino acids. Germline V CDR1 and CDR2: SQVTM, ANQGSEA. The V end lost 2 bases, the J end lost 0 bases, and 4 bases lay between the germline ends. In DNA form, the CDR3 reads TGCAGCGTTGAAAGGTTGAACACTGAAGCTTTCTTT. Translating it yields CSVERLNTEAFF.

V usage is TRBV20-1 and J usage is TRBJ2-6; 7 bases match TRBD1. CDR1 is DFQATT and CDR2 is SNEGSKA in the germline V gene (reference sequence). The trim removed 0 bases at V and 0 bases at J, leaving 8 bases unmatched. The CDR3 has 18 amino acids. The chain's CDR3 is CSARDRDRISSGANVLTF. The CDR3 bases are TGCAGTGCTAGAGACCGGGACAGAATTAGCTCTGGGGCCAACGTCCTGACTTTC.

The chain links TRBV20-1 to TRBJ2-3; possibly TRBD2 for D (5 bases). Per the germline V gene, CDR1 is DFQATT and CDR2 is SNEGSKA (reference sequence). With 5 bases removed from V and 3 bases from J, the gap between germline ends came to 21 bases. This CDR3 region has 16 residues. This CDR3 is CSAQGHAETGTDTQYF. The DNA of the CDR3 is TGCAGTGCTCAAGGCCACGCCGAAACGGGAACAGATACGCAGTATTTT.

This clonotype has more than one count but fewer than ten. The genes are TRBV28 and TRBJ2-7; 10 bases are shared with TRBD1. The CDR3 consists of 15 residues. Per germline, CDR1 MDHEN and CDR2 SYDVKM. The ends lost 5 bases at V and 4 bases at J; junction bases unmatched: 8. The CDR3, as DNA: TGTGCCAGCAGTCGTCGGGACAGGGGCGAGTACGAGCAGTACTTC. Amino acids: CASSRRDRGEYEQYF.

The chain links TRBV6-2 or TRBV6-3 to TRBJ1-3; TRBD1 matches at 8 bases. Germline trimming cut 2 bases from V and 4 bases from J; bases unmatched to any gene: 4. The CDR3 is 15 residues long. Per the germline V gene, CDR1 is MNHEY and CDR2 is SVGEGT. The CDR3 protein is CASSYLGQGGNTIYF. DNA for the CDR3: TGTGCCAGCAGTTACCTCGGACAGGGAGGAAACACCATATATTTT.

The sample holds many counts of this clonotype. The chain carries TRBV4-1 and TRBJ2-6; TRBD2 might be the D (5 bases). Germline values: CDR1 MGHRA, CDR2 YSYEKL. V lost 1 base, J lost 2 bases, and 9 bases lay in between. The CDR3 is 16 residues long. Written as DNA, the CDR3 is TGCGCCAGCAGCCAAGTGGGCGGGCCTGGGGCCAACGTCCTGACTTTC. Its protein product is CASSQVGGPGANVLTF.

In its sample, this clonotype was seen many times. V and J are TRBV5-1 and TRBJ2-7; D remains unclear. Germline loops: CDR1 SGHRS, CDR2 YFSETQ. Trimming removed 3 bases from V and 1 base from J, with 8 bases in between. The CDR3 is 13 amino acids. DNA of the CDR3: TGCGCCAGCAGCTCCCCGCCGTCCTACGAGCAGTACTTC. Its translation: CASSSPPSYEQYF.

V and J are TRBV9 and TRBJ2-2; possibly TRBD2 for D (7 bases). V shed 4 bases and J shed 5 bases, with 15 bases lying between them. This CDR3 is built from 15 residues. Germline V gene data show CDR1 as SGDLS and CDR2 as YYNGEE. CDR3 sequence (DNA): TGTGCCAGCAGCCCCCAAAGGGGGGGAACCGGGGAGCTGTTTTTT. Its translation: CASSPQRGGTGELFF.

This clonotype was detected only a few times. The CDR3 nucleotides are TGCAGTGCTAGAGATCTAGCGGGGGGGCCGGGAGATACGCAGTATTTT. As protein: CSARDLAGGPGDTQYF. The chain joins TRBV20-1 to TRBJ2-3; TRBD2 aligns across 12 bases. The CDR3 consists of 16 residues. V was pared by 0 bases and J by 5 bases, with 6 bases of the junction left unmatched. Germline V gene data show CDR1 as DFQATT and CDR2 as SNEGSKA (reference sequence).

The sample holds many counts of this clonotype. V usage is TRBV12-3 or TRBV12-4 and J usage is TRBJ2-7; D ambiguous. V lost 0 bases and J lost 3, with 9 bases in between. The length of the CDR3 is 14 residues. The CDR3 protein is CASSLAITDYEQYF. In DNA, the CDR3 is TGTGCCAGCAGTTTAGCGATTACAGACTACGAGCAGTACTTC.

The chain uses TRBV29-1 and TRBJ2-5; D is undetermined. Between the trimmed V and J ends, which lost 7 bases and 1 base, there was a span of 19 bases. CDR3 length: 15 residues. Germline V gives CDR1 SQVTM, CDR2 ANQGSEA. As DNA, the CDR3 is TGCAGCGCCACTCGCGGCACAGACGGCCAAGAGACCCAGTACTTC. This sequence encodes CSATRGTDGQETQYF. The variable domain in full, with the rest retrieved from reference TRBV29-1 and TRBJ2-5, is SAVISQKPSRDICQRGTSLTIQCQVDSQVTMMFWYRQQPGQSLTLIATANQGSEATYESGFVIDKFPISRPNLTFSTLTVSNMSPEDSSIYLCSATRGTDGQETQYFGPGTRLLVL.

This clonotype occurred a few times. This chain connects TRBV5-1 to TRBJ2-2, with 7 positions matching TRBD1. Germline V gene data show CDR1 as SGHRS and CDR2 as YFSETQ. CDR3 length equals 16 residues. V lost 6 bases, J lost 0 bases, and 8 bases stayed unmatched. The CDR3 here is CASTNRGDPNTGELFF. In DNA form, the CDR3 reads TGCGCCAGCACCAACAGGGGAGATCCGAACACCGGGGAGCTGTTTTTT.

This clonotype has a count of ten or more. This sequence joins TRBV27 and TRBJ2-2, with a possible D match to TRBD2 (5 bases). Trimming stripped 3 bases from V and 6 bases from J, with 8 bases between. Germline V CDR1 and CDR2: MNHEY, SMNVEV (reference sequence). This CDR3 has 13 residues. CDR3 amino acids: CASSLDLAGELFF. The CDR3 DNA reads TGTGCCAGCAGTTTGGACTTGGCCGGGGAGCTGTTTTTT.

This clonotype occurred a few times. The chain uses TRBV11-1 and TRBJ2-6; D not certain. The CDR3 loop spans 15 amino acids. The V end lost 5 bases, the J end lost 1 base, and 9 bases lay between the germline ends. The germline gives CDR1 SGHAT, CDR2 FQDESV (reference sequence). The DNA of the CDR3 is TGTGCCAGCAGCCAAGGGCGGTCTGGGGCCAACGTCCTGACTTTC. This gives the protein CASSQGRSGANVLTF.

A remark on this clonotype: Since a much larger clone is just one base distant, this may be a read error. The chain is built from TRBV6-5 and TRBJ1-1, with D possibly being TRBD1 (5 bases). The CDR3 is made up of 13 amino acids. Deletions cut 6 bases from V and 1 base from J, with 9 bases between. Germline loops: CDR1 MNHEY, CDR2 SVGAGI. The CDR3 is CASRNTGNTEAFF. In nucleotides, the CDR3 is TGTGCCAGCAGGAATACAGGGAACACTGAAGCTTTCTTT.